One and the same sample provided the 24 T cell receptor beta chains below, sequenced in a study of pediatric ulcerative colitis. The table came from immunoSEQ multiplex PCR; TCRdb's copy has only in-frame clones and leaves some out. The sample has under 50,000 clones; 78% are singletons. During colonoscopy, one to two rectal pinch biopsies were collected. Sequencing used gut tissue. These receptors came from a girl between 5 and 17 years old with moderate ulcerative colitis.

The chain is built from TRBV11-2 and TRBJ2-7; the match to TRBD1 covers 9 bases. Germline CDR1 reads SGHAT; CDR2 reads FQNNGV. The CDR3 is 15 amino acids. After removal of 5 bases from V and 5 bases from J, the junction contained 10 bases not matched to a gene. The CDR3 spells CASSPIRDRAHEQYF. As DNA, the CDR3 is TGTGCCAGCAGCCCGATCCGGGACAGGGCACACGAGCAGTACTTC. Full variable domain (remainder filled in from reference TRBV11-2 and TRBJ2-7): EAGVAQSPRYKIIEKRQSVAFWCNPISGHATLYWYQQILGQGPKLLIQFQNNGVVDDSQLPKDRFSAERLKGVDSTLKIQPAKLEDSAVYLCASSPIRDRAHEQYFGPGTRLTVT.

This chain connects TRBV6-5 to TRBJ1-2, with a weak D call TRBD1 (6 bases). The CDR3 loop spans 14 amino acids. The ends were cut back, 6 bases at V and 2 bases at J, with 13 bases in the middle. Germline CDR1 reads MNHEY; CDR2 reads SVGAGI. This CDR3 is CASRPIGQNYGYTF. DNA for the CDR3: TGTGCCAGCAGGCCAATAGGACAGAACTATGGCTACACCTTC.

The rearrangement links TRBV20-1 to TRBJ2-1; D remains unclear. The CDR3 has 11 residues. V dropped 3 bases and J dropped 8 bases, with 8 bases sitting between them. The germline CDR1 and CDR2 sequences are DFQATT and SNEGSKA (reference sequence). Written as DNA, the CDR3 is TGCAGTGCTAGTCGAAGCTATGAGCAGTTCTTC. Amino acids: CSASRSYEQFF.

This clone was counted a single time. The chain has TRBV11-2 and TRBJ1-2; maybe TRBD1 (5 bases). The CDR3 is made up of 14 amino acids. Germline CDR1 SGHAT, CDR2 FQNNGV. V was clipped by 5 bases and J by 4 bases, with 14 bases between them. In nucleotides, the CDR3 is TGTGCCAGCAGCGGACGTTCCGGGGGCTATGGCTACACCTTC. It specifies CASSGRSGGYGYTF.

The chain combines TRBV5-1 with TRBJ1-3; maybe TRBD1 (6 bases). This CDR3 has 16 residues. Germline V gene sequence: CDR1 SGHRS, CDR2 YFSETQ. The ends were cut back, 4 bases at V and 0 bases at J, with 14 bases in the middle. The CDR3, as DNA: TGCGCCAGCAGCCGGGGCGGGGGCCTCTCTGGAAACACCATATATTTT. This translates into CASSRGGGLSGNTIYF.

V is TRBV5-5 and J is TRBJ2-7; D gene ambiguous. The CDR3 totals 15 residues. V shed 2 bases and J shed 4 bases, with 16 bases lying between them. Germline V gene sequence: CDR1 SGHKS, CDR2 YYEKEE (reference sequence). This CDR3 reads CASSLSARSVYEQYF. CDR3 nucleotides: TGTGCCAGCAGCTTATCTGCCCGTTCTGTATACGAGCAGTACTTC.

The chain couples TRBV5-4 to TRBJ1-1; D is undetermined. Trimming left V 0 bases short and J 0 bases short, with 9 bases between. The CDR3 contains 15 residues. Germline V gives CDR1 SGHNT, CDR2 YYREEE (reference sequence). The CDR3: CASSLASNVNTEAFF. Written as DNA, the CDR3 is TGTGCCAGCAGCTTGGCCTCAAATGTGAACACTGAAGCTTTCTTT.

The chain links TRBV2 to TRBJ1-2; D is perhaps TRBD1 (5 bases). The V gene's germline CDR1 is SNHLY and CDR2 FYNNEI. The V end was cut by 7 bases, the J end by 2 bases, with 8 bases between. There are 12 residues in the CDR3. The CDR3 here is CASMGGNYGYTF. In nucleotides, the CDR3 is TGTGCCAGCATGGGGGGGAACTATGGCTACACCTTC.

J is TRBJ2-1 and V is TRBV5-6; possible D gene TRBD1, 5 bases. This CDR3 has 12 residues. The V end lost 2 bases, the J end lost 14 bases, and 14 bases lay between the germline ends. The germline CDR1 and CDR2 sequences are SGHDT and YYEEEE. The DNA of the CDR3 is TGTGCCAGCAGCTTTCTCAGGGTTGGGGAGTTCTTC. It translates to CASSFLRVGEFF.

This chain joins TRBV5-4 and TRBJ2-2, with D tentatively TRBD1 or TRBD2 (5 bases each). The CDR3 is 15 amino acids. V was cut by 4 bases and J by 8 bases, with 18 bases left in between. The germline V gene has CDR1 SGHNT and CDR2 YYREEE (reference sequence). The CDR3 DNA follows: TGTGCCAGCAGCGCCGGGATCGGGTGGACAGGGGAGCTGTTTTTT. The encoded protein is CASSAGIGWTGELFF. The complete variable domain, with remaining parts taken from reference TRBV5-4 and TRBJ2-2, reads ETGVTQSPTHLIKTRGQQVTLRCSSQSGHNTVSWYQQALGQGPQFIFQYYREEENGRGNFPPRFSGLQFPNYSSELNVNALELDDSALYLCASSAGIGWTGELFFGEGSRLTVL.

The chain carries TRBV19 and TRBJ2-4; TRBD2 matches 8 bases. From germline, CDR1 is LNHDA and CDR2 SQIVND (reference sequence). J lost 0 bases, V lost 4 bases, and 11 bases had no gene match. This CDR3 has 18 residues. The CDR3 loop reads CASSRSGGFQLAKNIQYF. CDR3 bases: TGTGCCAGTAGTAGGTCGGGGGGGTTTCAACTAGCCAAAAACATTCAGTACTTC.

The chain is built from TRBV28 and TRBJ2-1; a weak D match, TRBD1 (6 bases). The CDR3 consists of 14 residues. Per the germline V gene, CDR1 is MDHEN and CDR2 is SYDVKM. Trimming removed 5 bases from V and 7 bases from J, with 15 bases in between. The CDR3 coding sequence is TGTGCCAGCAGTGCCGGACAGCGAAAGAATGAGCAGTTCTTC. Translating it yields CASSAGQRKNEQFF.

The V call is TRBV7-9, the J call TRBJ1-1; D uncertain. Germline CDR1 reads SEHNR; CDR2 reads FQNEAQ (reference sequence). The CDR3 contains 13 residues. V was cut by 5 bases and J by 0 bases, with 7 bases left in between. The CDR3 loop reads CASSRQLNTEAFF. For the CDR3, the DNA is TGTGCCAGCAGCCGACAACTGAACACTGAAGCTTTCTTT.

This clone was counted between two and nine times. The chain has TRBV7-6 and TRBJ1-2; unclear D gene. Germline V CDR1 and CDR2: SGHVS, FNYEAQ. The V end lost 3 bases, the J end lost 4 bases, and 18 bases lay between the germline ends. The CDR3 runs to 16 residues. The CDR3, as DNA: TGTGCCAGCAGCTTTACCGCCGGGAGGCAGGTCTATGGCTACACCTTC. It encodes CASSFTAGRQVYGYTF.

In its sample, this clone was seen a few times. DNA of the CDR3: TGTGCCAGCAGCCAGGCCAGGACTGGCTACACCTTC. Amino acids: CASSQARTGYTF. This chain connects TRBV14 to TRBJ1-2; no reliable D call. Germline V gives CDR1 SGHDN, CDR2 FVKESK. The CDR3 covers 12 residues. Trimming left V 3 bases short and J 7 bases short, with 9 bases between.

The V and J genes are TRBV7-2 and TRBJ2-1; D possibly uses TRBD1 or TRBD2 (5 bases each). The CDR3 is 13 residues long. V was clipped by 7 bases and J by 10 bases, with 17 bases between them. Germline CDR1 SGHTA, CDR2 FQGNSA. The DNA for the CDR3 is TGTGCCAGCAAGACCGGGGCCTCCCGGGAGCAGTTCTTC. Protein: CASKTGASREQFF.

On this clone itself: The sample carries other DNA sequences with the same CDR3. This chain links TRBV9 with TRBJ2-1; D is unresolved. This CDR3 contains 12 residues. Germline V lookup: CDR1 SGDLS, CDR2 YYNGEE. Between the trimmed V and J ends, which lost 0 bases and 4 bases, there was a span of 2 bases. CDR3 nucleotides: TGTGCCAGCAGCGTAGGATACAATGAGCAGTTCTTC. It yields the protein CASSVGYNEQFF.

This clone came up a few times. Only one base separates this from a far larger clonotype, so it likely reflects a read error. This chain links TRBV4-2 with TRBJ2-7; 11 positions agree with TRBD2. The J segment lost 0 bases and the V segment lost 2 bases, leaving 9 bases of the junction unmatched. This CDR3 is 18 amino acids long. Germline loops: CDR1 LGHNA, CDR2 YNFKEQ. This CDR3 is CASSQHSSGGPSSYEQYF. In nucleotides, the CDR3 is TGTGCCAGCAGCCAACACTCTAGCGGGGGGCCTTCCTCCTACGAGCAGTACTTC.

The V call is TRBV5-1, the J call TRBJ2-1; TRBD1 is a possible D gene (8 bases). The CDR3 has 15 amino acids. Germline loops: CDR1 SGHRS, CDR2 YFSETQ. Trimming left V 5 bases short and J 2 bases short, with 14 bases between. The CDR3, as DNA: TGCGCCAGCAGTAAACAGGGGGGGACCTACAATGAGCAGTTCTTC. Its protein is CASSKQGGTYNEQFF.

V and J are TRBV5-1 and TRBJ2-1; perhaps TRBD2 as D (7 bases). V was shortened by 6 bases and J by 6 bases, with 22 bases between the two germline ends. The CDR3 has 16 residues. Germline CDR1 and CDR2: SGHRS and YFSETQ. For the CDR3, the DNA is TGCGCCAGCACCCCGAGTCTGGGGGGGGCTGGCAATGAGCAGTTCTTC. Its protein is CASTPSLGGAGNEQFF.

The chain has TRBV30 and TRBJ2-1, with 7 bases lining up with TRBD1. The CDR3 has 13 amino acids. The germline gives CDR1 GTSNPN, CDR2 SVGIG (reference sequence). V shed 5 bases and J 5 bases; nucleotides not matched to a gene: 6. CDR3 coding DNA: TGTGCCTGGGAACAGGGGACCAACAATGAGCAGTTCTTC. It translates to CAWEQGTNNEQFF.

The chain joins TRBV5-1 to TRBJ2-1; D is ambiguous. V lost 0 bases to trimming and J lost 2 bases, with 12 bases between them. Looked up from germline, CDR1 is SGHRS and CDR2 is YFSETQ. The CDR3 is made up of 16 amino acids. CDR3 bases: TGCGCCAGCAGCTTGGTCGGAACAGCGACCTACAATGAGCAGTTCTTC. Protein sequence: CASSLVGTATYNEQFF.

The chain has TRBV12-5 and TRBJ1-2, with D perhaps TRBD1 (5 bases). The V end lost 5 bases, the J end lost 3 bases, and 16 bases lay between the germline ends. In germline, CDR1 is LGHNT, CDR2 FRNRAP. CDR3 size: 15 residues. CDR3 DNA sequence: TGTGCTAGTGGTCCCGCCGACCGAGGGGACTATGGCTACACCTTC. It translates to CASGPADRGDYGYTF.

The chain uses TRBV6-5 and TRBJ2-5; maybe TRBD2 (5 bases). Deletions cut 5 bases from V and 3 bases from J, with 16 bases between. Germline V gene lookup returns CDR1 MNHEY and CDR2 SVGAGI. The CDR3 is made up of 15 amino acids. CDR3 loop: CASSIPLWEKETQYF. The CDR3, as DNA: TGTGCCAGCAGTATCCCGTTATGGGAGAAAGAGACCCAGTACTTC.